Sequencing of this TCR beta chain was carried out in a study of T cell responses to AZD1222 COVID-19 vaccine. General study points: Donors, mostly white British, included more females; clonal diversity was possibly underestimated. With two AZD1222 doses given, Spike-specific TCR breadth and depth both rose. Among those given AZD1222, only six were seropositive at baseline.

Generated by immunoSEQ multiplex PCR, the TCRdb table keeps only in-frame clones and is missing some. The table shows 100,000 or so clones, with around 90% occurring only once. About this clone: Its target is unknown.

From germline, CDR1 is KGHSH and CDR2 LQKENI. This CDR3 has 15 amino acids. J was trimmed by 10 bases and V by 2 bases; bases with no gene match: 5. The sequence came from an adult in good health. The V call is TRBV18, the J call TRBJ1-6, with TRBD1 matching 10 bases. Sample: peripheral blood, taken on day 0 of AZD1222 vaccination. DNA for the CDR3: TGTGCCAGCTCACCAGCCGGGACAGGGGACTCACCCCTCCACTTT. As protein: CASSPAGTGDSPLHF.